This T cell receptor (beta chain) was observed in a study of human T cells and chemical hapten exposure. Study observations and caveats: Donors, who had alopecia, may show an immune response that differs from healthy people's. Controls had significantly fewer large CDR3 similarity clusters than were formed by expanded TCRs.

Via MiXCR, TCRdb re-called the RACE reads, giving one row per CDR3 protein. The sample has a few hundred thousand distinct CDR3 sequences; around 5% are singletons. Time point here: pre-sensitization, week 0. Described treatment: therapeutic diphenylcyclopropenone sensitization with weekly scalp DPC. This clonotype showed up many times. The antigen is undetermined. J lost 2 bases, V lost 0 bases, and 11 bases had no gene match. Germline CDR1 is DFQATT and CDR2 is SNEGSKA (reference sequence). CDR3 length equals 17 residues. This chain joins TRBV20-1 and TRBJ2-3, with TRBD1 identical over 7 bases. The sequence came from a woman in her late teens or twenties with alopecia areata. Some clones in this sample may be carry-over from other donors' samples. Sequenced here: whole blood, sampled in connection with sensitization to the hapten diphenylcyclopropenone (DPC). CDR3 nucleotide sequence: TGCAGTGCTAGAGATACACTTACAGGGGTCAACACAGATACGCAGTATTTT. Translation: CSARDTLTGVNTDTQYF.